This TCR beta chain is drawn from a study of PD-L1 blockade in urothelial cancer. As for the study in general: Researchers looked at the blood 3 weeks (second dose) and 6 weeks after treatment began. The median T cell count in blood samples was 141,255.

Only a few counts were recorded for this clone. The sample's time point: pretreatment peripheral blood. PCRs were each spiked with synthetic TCR analog templates. Profiled with immunoSEQ multiplex PCR; TCRdb holds only in-frame clones, not every one. The sample consists of about 53,000 clones, roughly nine tenths of them appearing once. Sequencing used PBMCs, obtained around atezolizumab (anti-PD-L1) treatment. This TCR came from a woman aged 60 to 75 with urothelial cancer.

The CDR3 is CATSRDPRGNQPQHF. The CDR3 bases are TGTGCCACCAGCAGAGATCCCAGGGGGAATCAGCCCCAGCATTTT. The chain carries TRBV15 and TRBJ1-5; 7 nucleotides line up with TRBD1. This CDR3 has 15 amino acids. Per germline, CDR1 LNHNV and CDR2 YYDKDF (reference sequence). With V trimmed by 0 bases and J by 4 bases, 3 bases remained unmatched.